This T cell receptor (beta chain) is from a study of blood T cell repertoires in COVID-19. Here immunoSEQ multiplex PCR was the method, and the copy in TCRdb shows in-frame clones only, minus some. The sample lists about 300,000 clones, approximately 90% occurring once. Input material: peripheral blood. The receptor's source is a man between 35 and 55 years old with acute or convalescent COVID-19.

The CDR3 bases are TGTGCCAGCATTACCATGGGGGGGGCTAATGAAAAACTGTTTTTT. The encoded protein is CASITMGGANEKLFF. The rearrangement uses TRBV6-5 and TRBJ1-4; weak D call: TRBD1 (5 bases). V lost 7 bases, J lost 3 bases, and 15 bases lay in between. CDR1 is MNHEY and CDR2 is SVGAGI in the germline V gene. The CDR3 consists of 15 residues.